The rows below give T cell receptor beta chains drawn from one sample of a study of technical replicates of blood from a few donors. Profiling relied on immunoSEQ multiplex PCR, and the TCRdb table lists in-frame clones only, not all of them. Of some 91,000 clones listed, more than 90% are singletons. Input material: T cells isolated from PBMCs. These receptors all come from a human donor in good health. CDR3s include the opening cysteine and the closing phenylalanine or tryptophan. Each record gives: clone size, J gene, D gene, V gene, CDR3 DNA, CDR3 protein. A D gene is named only where the DNA matches it firmly. Expanded clones get a size class; other rows say once, few or many, or leave the size out.

size: few
J: TRBJ2-7
D: TRBD2
V: TRBV5-1
DNA: TGCGCCAGCAGCTTGTTAGATAGCGGGAGCTCCTACGAGCAGTACTTC
CDR3: CASSLLDSGSSYEQYF

size: NA
J: TRBJ2-3
D: TRBD2
V: TRBV10-2
DNA: TGCGCCAGCAGTGAGACCCCTATACTGACTAGCGGCGGAGATACGCAGTATTTT
CDR3: CASSETPILTSGGDTQYF

size: NA
J: TRBJ2-3
D: TRBD2
V: TRBV29-1
DNA: TGCAGCGTTGAACAAAGCGGGGCTAGCACAGATACGCAGTATTTT
CDR3: CSVEQSGASTDTQYF

size: NA
J: TRBJ1-1
D: NA
V: TRBV19
DNA: TGTGCCAGTAGGCCAGCGCGGATCATGAACACTGAAGCTTTCTTT
CDR3: CASRPARIMNTEAFF

size: NA
J: TRBJ1-5
D: TRBD1
V: TRBV5-1
DNA: TGCGCCAGCAGCGTTTCGACAGGGAGCAATCAGCCCCAGCATTTT
CDR3: CASSVSTGSNQPQHF

size: NA
J: TRBJ1-5
D: TRBD1
V: TRBV10-2
DNA: TGCGCCAGCAGTGAGTTCAGGGGGCCGGGTCGAACCCAGCATTTT
CDR3: CASSEFRGPGRTQHF

size: NA
J: TRBJ2-1
D: TRBD2
V: TRBV7-9
DNA: TGTGCCAGCAGCCCCCCCCCTTGGAGCGGGGGGGGCAATGAGCAGTTCTTC
CDR3: CASSPPPWSGGGNEQFF

size: NA
J: TRBJ2-1
D: TRBD2
V: TRBV7-9
DNA: TGTGCCAGCAGCAAACAGCGGGGGGAGGCCGAAAGTTTCTACAATGAGCAGTTCTTC
CDR3: CASSKQRGEAESFYNEQFF

size: NA
J: TRBJ1-4
D: NA
V: TRBV20-1
DNA: TGCAGTGCTTACAGGGAAGAACTGTTTTTT
CDR3: CSAYREELFF

size: NA
J: TRBJ2-1
D: NA
V: TRBV28
DNA: TGTGCCAGCAGTTTTCTAGCGTGGAATGAGCAGTTCTTC
CDR3: CASSFLAWNEQFF

size: NA
J: TRBJ2-7
D: TRBD1
V: TRBV6-4
DNA: TGTGCCAGCAGTGACCCAAACCCGACAGGGGGGAACTACGAGCAGTACTTC
CDR3: CASSDPNPTGGNYEQYF

size: NA
J: TRBJ2-4
D: NA
V: TRBV5-6
DNA: TGTGCCAGCAGCAGTACTAGGGCCAAAAACATTCAGTACTTC
CDR3: CASSSTRAKNIQYF